This T cell receptor beta chain was obtained from a study of T-cell reconstitution after alpha-beta-depleted transplantation in children. TCRbeta library construction was performed incorporating unique molecular identifiers. From the PCR reads, TCRdb called clonotypes with MiXCR, one entry per CDR3 protein. The table includes roughly 500,000 distinct CDR3 sequences, approximately 12% detected once. The length of the CDR3 is 14 residues. V was pared by 5 bases and J by 3 bases, with 13 bases between. In germline, CDR1 is SGHRS, CDR2 YFSETQ. This clonotype has at least ten counts. The source was PBMCs from the stem cell graft donor, collected from the stem cell graft. This chain connects TRBV5-1 to TRBJ2-3, with D possibly being TRBD2 (5 bases). The sequence came from a human donor who donated a stem cell graft to a child with combined immunodeficiency. The CDR3 nucleotides read TGCGCCAGCAGTGGAGGACGGGAAACAGATACGCAGTATTTT. Translating gives CASSGGRETDTQYF.